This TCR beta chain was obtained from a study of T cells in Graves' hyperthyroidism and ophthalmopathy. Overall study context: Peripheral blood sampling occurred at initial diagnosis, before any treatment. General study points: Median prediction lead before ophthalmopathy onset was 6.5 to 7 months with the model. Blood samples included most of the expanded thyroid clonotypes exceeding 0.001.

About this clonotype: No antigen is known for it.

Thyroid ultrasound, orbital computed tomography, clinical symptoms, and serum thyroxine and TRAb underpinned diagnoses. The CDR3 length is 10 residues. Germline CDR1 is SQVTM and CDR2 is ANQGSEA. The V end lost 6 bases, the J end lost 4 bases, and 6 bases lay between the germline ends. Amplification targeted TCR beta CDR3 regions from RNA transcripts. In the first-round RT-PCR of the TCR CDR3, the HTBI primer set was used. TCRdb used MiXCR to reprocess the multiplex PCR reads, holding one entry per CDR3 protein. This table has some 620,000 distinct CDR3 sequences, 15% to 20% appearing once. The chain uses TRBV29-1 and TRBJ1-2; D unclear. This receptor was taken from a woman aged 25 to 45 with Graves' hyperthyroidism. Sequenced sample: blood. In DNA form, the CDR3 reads TGCAGCGTACAGACCTATGGCTACACCTTC. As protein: CSVQTYGYTF. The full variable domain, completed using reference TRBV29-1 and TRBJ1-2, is SAVISQKPSRDICQRGTSLTIQCQVDSQVTMMFWYRQQPGQSLTLIATANQGSEATYESGFVIDKFPISRPNLTFSTLTVSNMSPEDSSIYLCSVQTYGYTFGSGTRLTVV.